The 7 T cell receptor beta chains in this list originate from one sample, sequenced in a study of Ad26.COV2.S vaccination and SARS-CoV-2 variants. Only in-frame clones appear in the TCRdb table, and some are missing; sequencing was by immunoSEQ multiplex PCR. The repertoire consists of roughly 100,000 clones, with around 80% occurring once and the leading ten covering around a sixth. Sequencing was performed on peripheral blood, taken after recovery from COVID-19. The receptors originated from a human donor who had recovered from COVID-19.

The genes are TRBV14 and TRBJ1-3; no reliable D call. V was clipped by 4 bases and J by 0 bases, with 19 bases between them. Germline CDR1 and CDR2: SGHDN and FVKESK. The length of the CDR3 is 18 residues. The CDR3 protein is CASSPLAGLASSGNTIYF. In DNA form, the CDR3 reads TGTGCCAGCAGCCCCCTGGCGGGCCTCGCTTCCTCTGGAAACACCATATATTTT.

The chain combines TRBV28 with TRBJ1-5, with D hard to call. The V gene's germline CDR1 is MDHEN and CDR2 SYDVKM. Trimming removed 10 bases from V and 2 bases from J, with 21 bases in between. The CDR3 covers 16 residues. CDR3 loop: CAIKGTGGPGNQPQHF. The CDR3 DNA follows: TGTGCCATCAAGGGAACGGGCGGGCCCGGCAATCAGCCCCAGCATTTT. Full variable domain (missing parts from reference TRBV28 and TRBJ1-5): DVKVTQSSRYLVKRTGEKVFLECVQDMDHENMFWYRQDPGLGLRLIYFSYDVKMKEKGDIPEGYSVSREKKERFSLILESASTNQTSMYLCAIKGTGGPGNQPQHFGDGTRLSIL.

CDR3 nucleotides: TGTGCCAGCAGAAAGAAACCGGCAGGTGTCAATTCACCCCTCCACTTT. Its translation: CASRKKPAGVNSPLHF. The chain recombines TRBV11-3 with TRBJ1-6, with D unresolved. This CDR3 has 16 residues. Germline V lookup: CDR1 SGHNT, CDR2 YENEEA. V lost 6 bases and J 7 bases, leaving 19 bases between the germline ends.

The V and J genes are TRBV19 and TRBJ2-5; 10 nucleotides agree with TRBD1. This CDR3 has 15 residues. Germline V gene data show CDR1 as LNHDA and CDR2 as SQIVND (reference sequence). With V trimmed by 5 bases and J by 5 bases, 8 bases remained unmatched. Written as DNA, the CDR3 is TGTGCCAGTAGTTCGGACAGGGGGAGGTTGGAGACCCAGTACTTC. This codes for CASSSDRGRLETQYF.

This chain joins TRBV12-5 and TRBJ1-5; TRBD1 agrees at 7 bases. This CDR3 is 15 amino acids long. The V segment lost 5 bases and the J segment 1 base; nucleotides outside the gene matches: 5. CDR1 is LGHNT, CDR2 FRNRAP, per germline. The CDR3 DNA sequence: TGTGCTAGTGGTACAGGGGAGGGAAGCAATCAGCCCCAGCATTTT. It codes for CASGTGEGSNQPQHF.

V gene TRBV27 combines with J gene TRBJ2-3; tentative D call: TRBD1 (5 bases). Germline CDR1 and CDR2: MNHEY and SMNVEV (reference sequence). With 6 bases removed from V and 4 bases from J, the gap between germline ends came to 14 bases. This CDR3 is 14 amino acids long. The CDR3 sequence is CASRISGWSDTQYF. Written as DNA, the CDR3 is TGTGCCAGCAGGATTTCAGGGTGGTCAGATACGCAGTATTTT.

J is TRBJ2-2 and V is TRBV11-2; 11 bases fit TRBD2. The V segment lost 6 bases and the J segment 4 bases; nucleotides outside the gene matches: 7. This CDR3 has 16 residues. Germline CDR1 SGHAT, CDR2 FQNNGV. CDR3 amino acids: CASRFPGTSGTGELFF. As DNA, the CDR3 is TGTGCCAGCAGGTTTCCCGGGACTAGCGGCACCGGGGAGCTGTTTTTT.